The text below deals with one T cell receptor (beta chain). Antigen: not known. The data belong to a study of shared clonotypes between healthy human individuals. Sequencing was performed with immunoSEQ multiplex PCR; in TCRdb, only in-frame clones are kept and a portion is missing. The table includes approximately 400,000 clones, approximately 96% detected once. Whole-study results and caveats: All-four-donor shared clonotypes had higher generation probabilities than non-shared clonotypes did. Among donors, sharing of clonotypes was expected to be affected by sequencing depth. Collection of samples was limited to blood; tissue repertoires likely differ.

CDR3 size: 15 residues. Unmatched junction bases numbered 6, after V lost 5 bases and J lost 4 bases. Germline CDR1 MNHEY, CDR2 SVGAGI. The material sequenced was memory CD8+ T cells sorted from blood. The sample's subset: CD45RO+ cells pooled with CCR7-negative TemRA cells. This clonotype was sampled from a man younger than 40 in good health. The J gene is TRBJ2-3, the V gene TRBV6-5, with TRBD1 matching 10 bases. For the CDR3, the DNA is TGTGCCAGCAGTCAGCGGGACAGGGGTGCAGATACGCAGTATTTT. This codes for CASSQRDRGADTQYF.